This TCR beta chain was captured in a study of blood T cell repertoires in COVID-19. Study-level background: The analysed material was cDNA or gDNA that came from T cells, B-cell-depleted T cells, or PBMCs.

The CDR3 sequence is 13 residues long. Germline V gene sequence: CDR1 SGDLS, CDR2 YYNGEE. With regard to this clone: Germline is not matched at one junction end, which may reflect a read error.

The assay was immunoSEQ multiplex PCR, and TCRdb's table has in-frame clones only and misses some. Of around 100,000 clones detected, approximately 90% appear once; the ten largest clones hold less than 40%. The sequenced material came from peripheral blood. The V and J genes are TRBV9 and TRBJ1-1, with D possibly TRBD1 on 5 matching bases. This clonotype originated in a woman at least 80 years old with acute or convalescent COVID-19. The CDR3 loop is CASSFGTPQGLSF. CDR3 sequence (DNA): TGTGCCAGCAGCTTTGGGACGCCCCAGGGACTTTCTTTT. Variable domain in full (rest from reference TRBV9 and TRBJ1-1): DSGVTQTPKHLITATGQRVTLRCSPRSGDLSVYWYQQSLDQGLQFLIQYYNGEERAKGNILERFSAQQFPDLHSELNLSSLELGDSALYFCASSFGTPQGLSFGQGTRLTVV.